The 4 T cell receptor beta chains presented below share a single source sample, sequenced in a study of blood T cell repertoires in COVID-19. Profiled with immunoSEQ multiplex PCR; TCRdb holds only in-frame clones, not every one. The top ten hold 0.63% of the sample, which has over 150,000 clones, around 82% seen once. The specimen was peripheral blood. All receptors derive from a man between 60 and 75 years old with COVID-19, enrolled during active disease.

The V call is TRBV4-2, the J call TRBJ2-3; the D is unclear. Germline V lookup: CDR1 LGHNA, CDR2 YNFKEQ. The CDR3 covers 17 residues. The ends were cut back, 3 bases at V and 2 bases at J, with 18 bases in the middle. The CDR3 DNA follows: TGTGCCAGCAGCCACGACGATAGACTCCTAAACACAGATACGCAGTATTTT. This codes for CASSHDDRLLNTDTQYF.

The genes are TRBV5-7 and TRBJ1-2; D is unresolved. TRBV5-7 is an ORF for which the function is uncertain. This CDR3 has 13 amino acids. With 1 base removed from V and 5 bases from J, the gap between germline ends came to 9 bases. CDR3 sequence (DNA): TGTGCCAGCAGCTTGCTTGAGGGTTATGGCTACACCTTC. It specifies CASSLLEGYGYTF.

J is TRBJ2-7 and V is TRBV7-2; possibly TRBD2 for D (5 bases). The CDR3 sequence is 14 residues long. Germline lookup yields CDR1 SGHTA and CDR2 FQGNSA. The ends were cut back, 0 bases at V and 3 bases at J, with 9 bases in the middle. CDR3 in DNA: TGTGCCAGCAGCTTAGCCCCGGGGAGCTACGAGCAGTACTTC. This codes for CASSLAPGSYEQYF.

The genes are TRBV12-3 or TRBV12-4 and TRBJ1-6; D call uncertain. The CDR3 runs to 13 residues. V lost 4 bases to trimming and J lost 9 bases, with 10 bases between them. CDR3 coding DNA: TGTGCCAGCAGTTACAAAATGGCTTCACCCCTCCACTTT. This translates into CASSYKMASPLHF.